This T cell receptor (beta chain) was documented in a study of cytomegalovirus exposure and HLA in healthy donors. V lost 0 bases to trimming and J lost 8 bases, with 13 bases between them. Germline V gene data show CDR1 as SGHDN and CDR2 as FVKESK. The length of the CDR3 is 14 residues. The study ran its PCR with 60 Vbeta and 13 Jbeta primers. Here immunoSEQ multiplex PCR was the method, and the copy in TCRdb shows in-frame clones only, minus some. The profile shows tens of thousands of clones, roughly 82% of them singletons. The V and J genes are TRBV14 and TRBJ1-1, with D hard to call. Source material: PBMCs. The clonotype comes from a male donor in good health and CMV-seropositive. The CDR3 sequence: CASSQERSSPEAFF. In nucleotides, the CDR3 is TGTGCCAGCAGCCAAGAACGGTCAAGCCCCGAAGCTTTCTTT.